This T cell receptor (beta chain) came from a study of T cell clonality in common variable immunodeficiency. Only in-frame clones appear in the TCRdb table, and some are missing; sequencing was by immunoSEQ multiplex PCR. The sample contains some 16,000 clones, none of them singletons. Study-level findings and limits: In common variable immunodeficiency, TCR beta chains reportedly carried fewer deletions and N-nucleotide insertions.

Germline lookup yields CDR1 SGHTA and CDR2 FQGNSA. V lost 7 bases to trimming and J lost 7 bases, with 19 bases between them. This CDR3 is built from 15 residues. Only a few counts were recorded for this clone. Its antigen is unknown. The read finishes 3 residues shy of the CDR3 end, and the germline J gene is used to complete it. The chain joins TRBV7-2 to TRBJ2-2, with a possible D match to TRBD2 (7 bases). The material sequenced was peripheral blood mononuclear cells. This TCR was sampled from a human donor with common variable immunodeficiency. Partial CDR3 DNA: TGTGCCAGCACTGGCGGGGGCCCCGTAGGCGGGGAG. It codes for CASTGGGPVGGE. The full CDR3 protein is CASTGGGPVGGELFF.